The clone carrying this T cell receptor beta chain was seen once. The antigen remains undetermined. The data belong to a study of somatic mutations in cytotoxic T cells in rheumatoid arthritis. Study results and limitations: Some patients, about an eighth of the 65, had a largest CD8+ clone that exceeded 20% of CD8+ cells.

Original processing methods: Patient CD8+ clones bigger than 1% seldom lined up with published virus-specific TCRB sequences. The method was immunoSEQ multiplex PCR; TCRdb's version includes in-frame clones alone and lacks a portion of them. Clone size and the V and J calls come from that table; the DNA yielded D and trimming. The sample holds just over 15,000 clones, 70% to 75% seen once. V was clipped by 7 bases and J by 0 bases; unmatched bases: 6. Germline CDR1 is LNHDA and CDR2 is SQIVND (reference sequence). CDR3 length: 15 amino acids. The sequence came from an adult with rheumatoid arthritis. Sequencing was performed on CD8+ T cells sorted from blood. The rearrangement joins TRBV19 to TRBJ2-1; 7 bases are shared with TRBD1. The CDR3 DNA is TGTGCCAGTAAGGTCCGGGACAGCTCCTACAATGAGCAGTTCTTC. Translation gives CASKVRDSSYNEQFF.